This T cell receptor (beta chain) was sequenced during a study of T cells in tumors after PD-1 blockade. The table came from immunoSEQ multiplex PCR; TCRdb's copy has only in-frame clones and leaves some out. The sample has some 4,000 clones, 55% to 80% seen once. Study-level results: Most post-therapy expanded exhausted CD8+ clones were new, undetected before treatment.

With regard to this clone: Its antigen is not identified.

Tumor biopsies came from the same primary tumor site before and after PD-1 blockade. The germline V gene encodes CDR1 WSHSY and CDR2 SAAADI. The ends were cut back, 6 bases at V and 1 base at J, with 13 bases in the middle. This CDR3 has 15 amino acids. The sample here was tumor tissue, taken before anti-PD-1 treatment. This sequence joins TRBV10-2 and TRBJ1-5; D is perhaps TRBD1 (6 bases). The TCR was taken from a human donor with basal cell carcinoma. CDR3: CASSPQGRSNQPQHF. The CDR3 nucleotides read TGCGCCAGCAGCCCCCAGGGGCGAAGCAATCAGCCCCAGCATTTT.